Listed here are 2 T cell receptor beta chains from one sample, sequenced in a study of cytomegalovirus exposure and HLA in healthy donors. The PCR was carried out with 60 Vbeta primers and 13 Jbeta primers. Sequencing used immunoSEQ multiplex PCR; TCRdb keeps in-frame clones, though not all of them. The sample holds approximately 130,000 clones; more than 70% are singletons and the top ten take under 8.5%. The sample comprised PBMCs. The receptors here all came from a woman in her 30s in good health and CMV-seropositive.

The chain uses TRBV4-1 and TRBJ2-3, with a tentative D call TRBD2 (5 bases). This CDR3 region has 16 residues. Trimming removed 0 bases at V and 4 bases at J, with 14 bases between. Germline lookup yields CDR1 MGHRA and CDR2 YSYEKL. CDR3 sequence reads: CASSQDGSLRADTQYF. The CDR3 DNA reads as TGCGCCAGCAGCCAAGATGGGAGCTTGAGGGCAGATACGCAGTATTTT.

This chain uses TRBV28 with TRBJ1-1; 11 positions agree with TRBD1. V gave up 3 bases and J gave up 1 base; unmatched junction bases: 7. The CDR3 runs 17 residues. CDR1 and CDR2 from the germline V gene are MDHEN and SYDVKM. CDR3: CASSFPDRGLKNTEAFF. As DNA, the CDR3 is TGTGCCAGCAGTTTTCCGGACAGGGGGCTCAAGAACACTGAAGCTTTCTTT.